This T cell receptor (beta chain) was sequenced during a study of blood T cell repertoires in COVID-19. Across the whole study: The United States, Italy and Spain provided the acute and convalescent COVID-19 samples. Sample material is recorded as cDNA or gDNA derived from T cells, B-cell-depleted T cells, or PBMCs.

Germline-derived CDR1 and CDR2 are SGDLS and YYNGEE. This CDR3 comprises 15 residues. V was pared by 6 bases and J by 5 bases, with 8 bases of the junction left unmatched. In the authors' workflow: Reference gene primer amplification in the assay estimated nucleated cell counts. The method was immunoSEQ multiplex PCR; TCRdb's version includes in-frame clones alone and lacks a portion of them. D and trimming come from the DNA, and the V and J calls and clone size come from that table. The table lists fewer than 85,000 clones, about 70% of them singletons. This clonotype was obtained from an elderly woman with active or convalescent COVID-19. Input material: peripheral blood. The V gene is TRBV9, the J gene TRBJ1-4, with 9 bases aligning to TRBD1. CDR3 sequence: CASTQKGTGNEKLFF. The CDR3 region has the DNA TGTGCCAGCACCCAAAAAGGGACAGGGAATGAAAAACTGTTTTTT.